This TCR beta chain was profiled in a study of shared clonotypes between healthy human individuals. Across the whole study: Three CD4 naive, three CD4 memory, two CD8 naive and one CD8 memory plate were used per donor. Findings of the study overall: It was only blood that was sampled, and tissue repertoires likely differ.

Some clones are missing from TCRdb's copy, which holds only in-frame ones; the method was immunoSEQ multiplex PCR. The sample yields around 1.1 million clones, approximately 80% seen once. On this clone itself: Its specificity is not known. A junction boundary mismatches the germline segment, possibly from a read error.

CDR3 length equals 12 residues. In germline, CDR1 is SGHVS, CDR2 FQNEAQ. Sequenced: memory CD4+ T cells from PBMCs. Subset given: CD45RA-negative fraction. The sequence derives from a man aged 18 to 30 in good health. Some clones in this sample may be carry-over from other donors' samples. This rearrangement joins TRBV7-8 to TRBJ1-5; no clear D gene. DNA for the CDR3: TGTGCCACCAGCCAAACGAATCAGCCCCAGCATTTT. This sequence encodes CATSQTNQPQHF.